The TCR beta chain under discussion was sequenced for a study of identifying expanded T cells in peripheral blood. Study-wide results and limits: Over two and four weeks, about 15 and 19 clones changed, versus approximately 1.1 between replicates. Across healthy donors, higher total template counts meant significantly greater two-week count variance.

V dropped 7 bases and J dropped 6 bases, with 11 bases sitting between them. The CDR3 consists of 13 residues. Germline CDR1 and CDR2: SGHRS and YFSETQ. Some clones are missing from TCRdb's copy, which holds only in-frame ones; the method was immunoSEQ multiplex PCR. The table has around 94,000 clones, around 83% seen once; the top ten hold around 4.3%. This clone was detected a few times. Its antigen remains unidentified. The receptor was derived from a person aged 18-70 years in good health. Sequenced sample: blood. The V gene is TRBV5-1, the J gene TRBJ1-6; possible D gene TRBD1, 5 bases. CDR3 DNA: TGCGCCAGCCGGGACGCGGCTAATTCACCCCTCCACTTT. Its translation is CASRDAANSPLHF.